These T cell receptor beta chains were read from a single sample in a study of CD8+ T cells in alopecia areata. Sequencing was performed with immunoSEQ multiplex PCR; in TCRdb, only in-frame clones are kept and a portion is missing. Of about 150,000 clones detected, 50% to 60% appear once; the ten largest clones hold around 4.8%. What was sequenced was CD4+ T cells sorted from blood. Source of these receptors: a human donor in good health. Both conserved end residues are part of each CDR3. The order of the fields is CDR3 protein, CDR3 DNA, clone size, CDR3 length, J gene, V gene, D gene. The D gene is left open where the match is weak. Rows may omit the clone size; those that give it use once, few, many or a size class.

cdr3_aa: CASTPAPGRDYGYTF
cdr3_nt: TGTGCCAGCACCCCGGCCCCAGGGAGGGACTATGGCTACACCTTC
clone_size: .
cdr3_length: 15
j_call: TRBJ1-2
v_call: TRBV5-4
d_call: .

cdr3_aa: CASSHNRAGTTDTQYF
cdr3_nt: TGTGCCAGCAGTCATAACCGGGCGGGAACCACAGATACGCAGTATTTT
clone_size: many
cdr3_length: 16
j_call: TRBJ2-3
v_call: TRBV28
d_call: .

cdr3_aa: CSVTRTGSTGELFF
cdr3_nt: TGCAGCGTTACGAGGACAGGAAGCACCGGGGAGCTGTTTTTT
clone_size: .
cdr3_length: 14
j_call: TRBJ2-2
v_call: TRBV29-1
d_call: TRBD1

cdr3_aa: CATLSSGRVRDTQYF
cdr3_nt: TGTGCCACTTTGTCTAGCGGGAGGGTCAGAGATACGCAGTATTTT
clone_size: once
cdr3_length: 15
j_call: TRBJ2-3
v_call: TRBV6-6
d_call: TRBD2

cdr3_aa: CASSKGLLSYEQYF
cdr3_nt: TGTGCCAGCAGTAAGGGTCTCCTCTCCTACGAGCAGTACTTC
clone_size: .
cdr3_length: 14
j_call: TRBJ2-7
v_call: TRBV28
d_call: .

cdr3_aa: CASSAGAGYTF
cdr3_nt: TGTGCCAGCAGTGCGGGGGCTGGCTACACCTTC
clone_size: .
cdr3_length: 11
j_call: TRBJ1-2
v_call: TRBV25-1
d_call: .

cdr3_aa: CASRLYEQYF
cdr3_nt: TGTGCCAGCAGACTCTACGAGCAGTACTTC
clone_size: .
cdr3_length: 10
j_call: TRBJ2-7
v_call: TRBV7-9
d_call: .

cdr3_aa: CASSLHRGQAYNEQFF
cdr3_nt: TGTGCCAGCAGCCTCCACCGAGGACAGGCCTACAATGAGCAGTTCTTC
clone_size: .
cdr3_length: 16
j_call: TRBJ2-1
v_call: TRBV7-9
d_call: TRBD1

cdr3_aa: CASSEPYREGGGDTQYF
cdr3_nt: TGTGCCAGCAGTGAACCGTACAGGGAAGGGGGAGGAGATACGCAGTATTTT
clone_size: .
cdr3_length: 17
j_call: TRBJ2-3
v_call: TRBV6-1
d_call: .

cdr3_aa: CASSVPGTGAYEQYF
cdr3_nt: TGTGCCAGTAGTGTCCCCGGGACAGGGGCCTACGAGCAGTACTTC
clone_size: .
cdr3_length: 15
j_call: TRBJ2-7
v_call: TRBV19
d_call: TRBD1

cdr3_aa: CASSYGGLSNEQFF
cdr3_nt: TGTGCCAGCAGTTACGGGGGGCTGTCCAATGAGCAGTTCTTC
clone_size: .
cdr3_length: 14
j_call: TRBJ2-1
v_call: TRBV6-5
d_call: .

cdr3_aa: CAWGTGTSGRRVQFF
cdr3_nt: TGTGCCTGGGGTACGGGGACTAGCGGGAGGAGGGTGCAGTTCTTC
clone_size: .
cdr3_length: 15
j_call: TRBJ2-1
v_call: TRBV30
d_call: TRBD2

cdr3_aa: CASSLAESYNEQFF
cdr3_nt: TGTGCCAGCAGCTTAGCGGAGTCCTACAATGAGCAGTTCTTC
clone_size: .
cdr3_length: 14
j_call: TRBJ2-1
v_call: TRBV28
d_call: .

cdr3_aa: CASSPTGPIGYTF
cdr3_nt: TGTGCCAGCTCACCGACAGGGCCGATTGGCTACACCTTC
clone_size: .
cdr3_length: 13
j_call: TRBJ1-2
v_call: TRBV18
d_call: TRBD1

cdr3_aa: CASSVDGLNTEAFF
cdr3_nt: TGTGCCAGCAGTGTGGACGGGCTGAACACTGAAGCTTTCTTT
clone_size: .
cdr3_length: 14
j_call: TRBJ1-1
v_call: TRBV6-1
d_call: .

cdr3_aa: CASSQDDTTPSYEQYF
cdr3_nt: TGTGCCAGCAGCCAAGATGATACAACCCCTTCCTACGAGCAGTACTTC
clone_size: .
cdr3_length: 16
j_call: TRBJ2-7
v_call: TRBV14
d_call: .

cdr3_aa: CASSQSGRATNEKLFF
cdr3_nt: TGCGCCAGCAGCCAGAGCGGGCGGGCGACTAATGAAAAACTGTTTTTT
clone_size: .
cdr3_length: 16
j_call: TRBJ1-4
v_call: TRBV4-1
d_call: .

cdr3_aa: CASSQLRTGGREQYF
cdr3_nt: TGCGCCAGCAGCCAATTACGGACAGGGGGTCGCGAGCAGTACTTC
clone_size: .
cdr3_length: 15
j_call: TRBJ2-7
v_call: TRBV4-1
d_call: TRBD1

cdr3_aa: CASSSESANEQFF
cdr3_nt: TGTGCCAGCAGTTCCGAGAGTGCAAATGAGCAGTTCTTC
clone_size: .
cdr3_length: 13
j_call: TRBJ2-1
v_call: TRBV27
d_call: .

cdr3_aa: CASSLGLQEKLFF
cdr3_nt: TGCGCCAGCAGCCTAGGATTACAGGAAAAACTGTTTTTT
clone_size: .
cdr3_length: 13
j_call: TRBJ1-4
v_call: TRBV4-1
d_call: .

cdr3_aa: CASSPSRAGAGANVLTF
cdr3_nt: TGCGCCAGCAGCCCGTCCCGCGCGGGGGCTGGGGCCAACGTCCTGACTTTC
clone_size: .
cdr3_length: 17
j_call: TRBJ2-6
v_call: TRBV4-1
d_call: TRBD2

cdr3_aa: CASSPGHIRTEAFF
cdr3_nt: TGTGCCAGCAGCCCCGGGCATATAAGAACTGAAGCTTTCTTT
clone_size: .
cdr3_length: 14
j_call: TRBJ1-1
v_call: TRBV5-6
d_call: .

cdr3_aa: CASSVGRVPLGEQYF
cdr3_nt: TGTGCCAGCAGCGTAGGGAGGGTACCCTTGGGGGAGCAGTACTTC
clone_size: .
cdr3_length: 15
j_call: TRBJ2-7
v_call: TRBV9
d_call: .

cdr3_aa: CASSFGSRGRYQETQYF
cdr3_nt: TGTGCCAGCAGTTTTGGATCTAGGGGCCGGTACCAAGAGACCCAGTACTTC
clone_size: .
cdr3_length: 17
j_call: TRBJ2-5
v_call: TRBV28
d_call: .

cdr3_aa: CSGTHREQFF
cdr3_nt: TGCAGCGGGACCCACCGTGAGCAGTTCTTC
clone_size: few
cdr3_length: 10
j_call: TRBJ2-1
v_call: TRBV29-1
d_call: .

cdr3_aa: CASSSGGRSGTDTQYF
cdr3_nt: TGTGCCAGCAGCTCTGGCGGGAGATCGGGCACAGATACGCAGTATTTT
clone_size: .
cdr3_length: 16
j_call: TRBJ2-3
v_call: TRBV11-3
d_call: TRBD2

cdr3_aa: CSVEVGGDTQYF
cdr3_nt: TGCAGCGTTGAAGTAGGCGGGGATACGCAGTATTTT
clone_size: .
cdr3_length: 12
j_call: TRBJ2-3
v_call: TRBV29-1
d_call: .

cdr3_aa: CASSYSWDRGGKLFF
cdr3_nt: TGTGCCAGCAGTTACTCGTGGGACAGGGGTGGAAAACTGTTTTTT
clone_size: few
cdr3_length: 15
j_call: TRBJ1-4
v_call: TRBV6-6
d_call: TRBD1

cdr3_aa: CASSKNRGQGTDTQYF
cdr3_nt: TGTGCCAGCAGCAAAAATCGGGGACAGGGCACAGATACGCAGTATTTT
clone_size: .
cdr3_length: 16
j_call: TRBJ2-3
v_call: TRBV11-2
d_call: TRBD1

cdr3_aa: CATSRLNTGSSNTGELFF
cdr3_nt: TGTGCCACCAGCCGACTCAACACAGGATCATCGAACACCGGGGAGCTGTTTTTT
clone_size: .
cdr3_length: 18
j_call: TRBJ2-2
v_call: TRBV15
d_call: .

cdr3_aa: CASSQVGGLYNEQFF
cdr3_nt: TGCGCCAGCAGCCAAGTCGGGGGGCTCTACAATGAGCAGTTCTTC
clone_size: many
cdr3_length: 15
j_call: TRBJ2-1
v_call: TRBV4-1
d_call: .

cdr3_aa: CSDGLSYGYTF
cdr3_nt: TGCAGCGATGGGCTTTCCTATGGCTACACCTTC
clone_size: .
cdr3_length: 11
j_call: TRBJ1-2
v_call: TRBV29-1
d_call: .

cdr3_aa: CASSVTGIGYNEQFF
cdr3_nt: TGCGCCAGCAGCGTAACAGGGATCGGATACAATGAGCAGTTCTTC
clone_size: few
cdr3_length: 15
j_call: TRBJ2-1
v_call: TRBV5-1
d_call: .

cdr3_aa: CASSLRASETQYF
cdr3_nt: TGTGCCAGCAGTTTGAGGGCTTCGGAGACCCAGTACTTC
clone_size: .
cdr3_length: 13
j_call: TRBJ2-5
v_call: TRBV28
d_call: .

cdr3_aa: CASRPGGDEQYF
cdr3_nt: TGCGCCAGCAGACCGGGAGGAGACGAGCAGTACTTC
clone_size: few
cdr3_length: 12
j_call: TRBJ2-7
v_call: TRBV5-1
d_call: TRBD2

cdr3_aa: CSVVGSGNTIYF
cdr3_nt: TGCAGCGTTGTAGGCTCTGGAAACACCATATATTTT
clone_size: once
cdr3_length: 12
j_call: TRBJ1-3
v_call: TRBV29-1
d_call: .

cdr3_aa: CASSLGLAGVEDTQYF
cdr3_nt: TGTGCCAGCAGCTTGGGACTAGCGGGAGTTGAAGATACGCAGTATTTT
clone_size: .
cdr3_length: 16
j_call: TRBJ2-3
v_call: TRBV5-6
d_call: TRBD2

cdr3_aa: CASSGLVRLLTVEAFF
cdr3_nt: TGTGCCAGCAGTGGACTCGTCAGGCTCCTTACCGTTGAAGCTTTCTTT
clone_size: .
cdr3_length: 16
j_call: TRBJ1-1
v_call: TRBV2
d_call: .

cdr3_aa: CASSRVSGSPAGEQYF
cdr3_nt: TGTGCCAGCAGCCGCGTGAGCGGGAGCCCCGCTGGGGAGCAGTACTTC
clone_size: many
cdr3_length: 16
j_call: TRBJ2-7
v_call: TRBV2
d_call: TRBD2

cdr3_aa: CATGGIALTSQPQHF
cdr3_nt: TGTGCCACCGGGGGTATTGCGCTCACGTCTCAGCCCCAGCATTTT
clone_size: few
cdr3_length: 15
j_call: TRBJ1-5
v_call: TRBV28
d_call: .

cdr3_aa: CATTDPGQGNYEQYF
cdr3_nt: TGTGCCACCACGGATCCGGGACAGGGGAACTACGAGCAGTACTTC
clone_size: .
cdr3_length: 15
j_call: TRBJ2-7
v_call: TRBV6-6
d_call: TRBD1

cdr3_aa: CASAAATGGIWQYF
cdr3_nt: TGTGCCAGCGCCGCCGCGACAGGGGGAATCTGGCAGTACTTC
clone_size: once
cdr3_length: 14
j_call: TRBJ2-7
v_call: TRBV2
d_call: TRBD1